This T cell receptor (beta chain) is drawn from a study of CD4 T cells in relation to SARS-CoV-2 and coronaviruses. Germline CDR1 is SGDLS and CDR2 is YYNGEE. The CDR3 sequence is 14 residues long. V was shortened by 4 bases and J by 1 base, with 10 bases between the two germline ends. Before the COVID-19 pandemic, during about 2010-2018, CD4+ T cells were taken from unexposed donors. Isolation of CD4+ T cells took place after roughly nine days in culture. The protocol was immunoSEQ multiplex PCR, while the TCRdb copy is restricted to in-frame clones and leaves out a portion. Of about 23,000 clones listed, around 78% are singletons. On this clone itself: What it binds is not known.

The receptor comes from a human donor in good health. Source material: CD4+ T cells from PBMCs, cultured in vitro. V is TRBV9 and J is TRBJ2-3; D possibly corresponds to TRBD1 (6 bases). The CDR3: CASSTGIRTDTQYF. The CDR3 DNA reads TGTGCCAGCAGCACAGGGATCCGCACAGATACGCAGTATTTT.